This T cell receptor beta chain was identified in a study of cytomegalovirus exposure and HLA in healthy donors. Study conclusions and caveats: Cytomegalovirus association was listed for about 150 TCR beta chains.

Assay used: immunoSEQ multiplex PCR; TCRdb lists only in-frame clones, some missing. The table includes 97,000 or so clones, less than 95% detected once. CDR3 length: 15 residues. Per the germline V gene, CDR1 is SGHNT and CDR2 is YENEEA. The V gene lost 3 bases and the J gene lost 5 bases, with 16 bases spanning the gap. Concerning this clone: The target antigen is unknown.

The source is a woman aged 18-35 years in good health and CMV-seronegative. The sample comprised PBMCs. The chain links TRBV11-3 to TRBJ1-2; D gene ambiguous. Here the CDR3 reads CASSFDGGNIYGYTF. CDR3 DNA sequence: TGTGCCAGCAGCTTCGACGGAGGCAACATTTATGGCTACACCTTC.